This T cell receptor (beta chain) derives from a study of T-cell memory formation after mild COVID-19. Germline V gene data show CDR1 as SNHLY and CDR2 as FYNNEI. CDR3 length: 15 amino acids. V was cut by 6 bases and J by 2 bases, with 14 bases left in between. This clonotype appeared a few times. The target antigen is unknown. Constant-segment primers served in 5'RACE that generated TCR alpha and TCR beta cDNA libraries bearing sample barcodes and UMIs. TCRdb reprocessed the 5' RACE reads with MiXCR, giving one entry per CDR3 protein. The profile shows hundreds of thousands of distinct CDR3 sequences, around 17% of them singletons. Study-wide results and caveats: The second-wave clones peaking on day 37 were not confirmed as SARS-CoV-2-specific. For contracting clones, CD4+ ones sat mainly in CM and EM, CD8+ in EMRA.

The V gene is TRBV2, the J gene TRBJ2-1, with a tentative D call TRBD2 (6 bases). The receptor's source is an adult woman who had mild COVID-19 (a few samples of this study predate the infection). Cell type and time point are not known. The sequenced material came from PBMCs or a T cell subset sorted from them (not recorded which). The CDR3 loop reads CASRIASAAYNEQFF. The CDR3 DNA follows: TGTGCCAGCAGGATTGCTAGCGCGGCCTACAATGAGCAGTTCTTC. Drawing the rest from reference TRBV2 and TRBJ2-1, the complete variable domain is EPEVTQTPSHQVTQMGQEVILRCVPISNHLYFYWYRQILGQKVEFLVSFYNNEISEKSEIFDDQFSVERPDGSNFTLKIRSTKLEDSAMYFCASRIASAAYNEQFFGPGTRLTVL.